This TCR beta chain stems from a study of blood T cell repertoires in COVID-19. Study-level background: The samples span acute and convalescent COVID-19 from the United States, Italy and Spain. From T cells, B-cell-depleted T cells, or PBMCs came the material, which was cDNA or gDNA.

Per the original data handling: Amplification of reference gene primers provided the estimated nucleated cell counts. This table comes from immunoSEQ multiplex PCR, and its TCRdb copy is limited to in-frame clones, with some not included. V and J calls plus clone size are reproduced from that table; the DNA served to infer D and trimming. The sample yields a few hundred thousand clones, 82% seen once. V was pared by 7 bases and J by 2 bases, with 14 bases between. The CDR3 extends over 14 amino acids. Germline CDR1 reads SGHVS; CDR2 reads FQNEAQ. Sequencing input: peripheral blood. This TCR came from a woman aged 18 to 35 with acute or convalescent COVID-19. The chain has TRBV7-8 and TRBJ1-2, with D possibly being TRBD1 (5 bases). The CDR3 nucleotides read TGTGCCAGCACTCCCGTGGGGCAGAACTATGGCTACACCTTC. This translates into CASTPVGQNYGYTF.